This TCR beta chain was sequenced for a study of cytomegalovirus exposure and HLA in healthy donors. At the level of the study: Early release data held 75 million to 100 million unique TCRs from HLA-typed donors. Whole-study results and caveats: Later work associated fewer than 20,000 TCR beta sequences with HLA alleles at 0.05 false discovery rate. Earlier results showed most TCR beta V segments being productive about 90% or about 30% of the time.

As concerns this clone: Antigen unknown.

Amplification used 60 Vbeta primers and 13 Jbeta primers. Sequencing used immunoSEQ multiplex PCR; TCRdb keeps in-frame clones, though not all of them. The sample has around 190,000 clones, around 90% seen once. V shed 5 bases and J shed 8 bases, with 18 bases lying between them. This CDR3 has 14 amino acids. Germline V gene lookup returns CDR1 MNHEY and CDR2 SMNVEV (reference sequence). The clonotype was recovered from a boy between 2 and 15 years old in good health and CMV-seronegative. The sequenced sample consisted of PBMCs. V is TRBV27 and J is TRBJ1-2, with D hard to call. For the CDR3, the DNA is TGTGCCAGCAGTCCCTCTCAGTTAATGGTCGGCTACACCTTC. It yields the protein CASSPSQLMVGYTF.